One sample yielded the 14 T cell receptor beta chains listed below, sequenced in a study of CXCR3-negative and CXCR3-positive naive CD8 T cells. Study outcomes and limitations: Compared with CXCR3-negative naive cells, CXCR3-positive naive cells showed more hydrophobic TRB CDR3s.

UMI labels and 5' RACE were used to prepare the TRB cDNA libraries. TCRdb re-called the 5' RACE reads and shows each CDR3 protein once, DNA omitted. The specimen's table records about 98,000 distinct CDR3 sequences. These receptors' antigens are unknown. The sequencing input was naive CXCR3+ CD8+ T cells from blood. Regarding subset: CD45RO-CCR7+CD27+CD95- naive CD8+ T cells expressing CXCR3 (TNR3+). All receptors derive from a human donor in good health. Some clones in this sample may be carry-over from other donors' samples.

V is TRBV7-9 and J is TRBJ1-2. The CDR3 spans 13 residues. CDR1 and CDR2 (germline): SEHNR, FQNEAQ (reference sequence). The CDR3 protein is CVSSDQTYYGYTF.

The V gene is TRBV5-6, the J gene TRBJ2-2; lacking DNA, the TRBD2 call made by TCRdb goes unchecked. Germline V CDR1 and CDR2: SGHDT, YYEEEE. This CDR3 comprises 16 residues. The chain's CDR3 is CASSLGSGDYTGELFF.

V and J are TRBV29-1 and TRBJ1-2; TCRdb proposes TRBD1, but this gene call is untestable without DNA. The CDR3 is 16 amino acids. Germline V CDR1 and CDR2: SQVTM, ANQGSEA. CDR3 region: CSVEVPPFRTGHGYTF.

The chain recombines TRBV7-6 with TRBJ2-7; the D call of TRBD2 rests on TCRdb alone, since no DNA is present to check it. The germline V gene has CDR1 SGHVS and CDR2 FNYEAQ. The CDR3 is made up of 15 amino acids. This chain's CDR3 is CASSLRTSGIDEQYF.

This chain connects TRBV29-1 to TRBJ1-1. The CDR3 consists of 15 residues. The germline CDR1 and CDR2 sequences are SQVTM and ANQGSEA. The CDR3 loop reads CSVRTGPYMNTEAFF.

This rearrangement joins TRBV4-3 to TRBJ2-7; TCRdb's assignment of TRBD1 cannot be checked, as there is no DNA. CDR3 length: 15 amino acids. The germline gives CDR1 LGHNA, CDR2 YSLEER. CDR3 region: CASSQKVTGGYEQYF.

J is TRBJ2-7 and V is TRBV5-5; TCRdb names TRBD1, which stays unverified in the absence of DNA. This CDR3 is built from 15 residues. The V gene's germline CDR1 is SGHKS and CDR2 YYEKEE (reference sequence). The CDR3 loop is CASSLGGLLSYEQYF.

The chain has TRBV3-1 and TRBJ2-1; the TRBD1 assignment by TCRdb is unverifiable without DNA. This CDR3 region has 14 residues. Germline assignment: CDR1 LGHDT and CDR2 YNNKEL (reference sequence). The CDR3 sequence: CASSRAGHDNEQFF.

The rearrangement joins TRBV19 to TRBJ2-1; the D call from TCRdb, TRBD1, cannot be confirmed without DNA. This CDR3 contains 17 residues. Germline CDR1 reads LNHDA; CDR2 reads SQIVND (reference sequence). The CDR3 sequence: CASSIDRSGQGSVEQFF.

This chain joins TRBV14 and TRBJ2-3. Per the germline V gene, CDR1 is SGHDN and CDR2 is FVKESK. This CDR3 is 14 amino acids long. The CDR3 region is CASSQDWLGITQYF.

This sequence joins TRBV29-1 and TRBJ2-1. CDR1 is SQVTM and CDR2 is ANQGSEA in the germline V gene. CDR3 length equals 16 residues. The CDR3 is CSVNIENVMSYNEQFF.

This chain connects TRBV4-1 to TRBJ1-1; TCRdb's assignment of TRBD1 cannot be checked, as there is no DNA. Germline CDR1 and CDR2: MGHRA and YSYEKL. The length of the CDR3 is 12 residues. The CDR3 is CASSHPGIEAFF.

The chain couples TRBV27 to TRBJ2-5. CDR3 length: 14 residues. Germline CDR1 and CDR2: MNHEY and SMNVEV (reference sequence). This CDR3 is CASSLSLSSPAQYF.

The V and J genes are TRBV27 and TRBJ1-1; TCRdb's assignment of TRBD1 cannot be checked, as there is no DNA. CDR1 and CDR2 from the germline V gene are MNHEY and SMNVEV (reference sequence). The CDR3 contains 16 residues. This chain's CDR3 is CASSLEPGGAATGAFF.